This T cell receptor (beta chain) was recovered during a study of cytomegalovirus exposure and HLA in healthy donors. Findings of the study overall: Common viral pathogens seemed to be connected with several of the most significant clusters, according to a later analysis. Previous analysis showed most TCR beta V segments were productive about 87% or about 30% of the time. In a later analysis, TCR beta V- and J-gene trimming was associated with a missense DCLRE1C variant.

The germline V gene encodes CDR1 MNHNS and CDR2 SASEGT. V was pared by 2 bases and J by 1 base, with 11 bases between. The CDR3 contains 15 residues. The primer mix had 60 Vbeta and 13 Jbeta primers. Repertoires were generated with immunoSEQ multiplex PCR, while TCRdb's copy carries only in-frame clones and drops some. Of 65,000 to 95,000 clones in the sample, around 79% were seen once. This clone has only a few counts. The antigen is undetermined. The material sequenced was PBMCs. The TCR originated in a male donor in good health and CMV-seropositive. The gene calls are TRBV6-1 and TRBJ1-1; D is unclear. The CDR3 DNA is TGTGCCAGCAGTGAAATGGACGGGGAGAACACTGAAGCTTTCTTT. Its translation is CASSEMDGENTEAFF.